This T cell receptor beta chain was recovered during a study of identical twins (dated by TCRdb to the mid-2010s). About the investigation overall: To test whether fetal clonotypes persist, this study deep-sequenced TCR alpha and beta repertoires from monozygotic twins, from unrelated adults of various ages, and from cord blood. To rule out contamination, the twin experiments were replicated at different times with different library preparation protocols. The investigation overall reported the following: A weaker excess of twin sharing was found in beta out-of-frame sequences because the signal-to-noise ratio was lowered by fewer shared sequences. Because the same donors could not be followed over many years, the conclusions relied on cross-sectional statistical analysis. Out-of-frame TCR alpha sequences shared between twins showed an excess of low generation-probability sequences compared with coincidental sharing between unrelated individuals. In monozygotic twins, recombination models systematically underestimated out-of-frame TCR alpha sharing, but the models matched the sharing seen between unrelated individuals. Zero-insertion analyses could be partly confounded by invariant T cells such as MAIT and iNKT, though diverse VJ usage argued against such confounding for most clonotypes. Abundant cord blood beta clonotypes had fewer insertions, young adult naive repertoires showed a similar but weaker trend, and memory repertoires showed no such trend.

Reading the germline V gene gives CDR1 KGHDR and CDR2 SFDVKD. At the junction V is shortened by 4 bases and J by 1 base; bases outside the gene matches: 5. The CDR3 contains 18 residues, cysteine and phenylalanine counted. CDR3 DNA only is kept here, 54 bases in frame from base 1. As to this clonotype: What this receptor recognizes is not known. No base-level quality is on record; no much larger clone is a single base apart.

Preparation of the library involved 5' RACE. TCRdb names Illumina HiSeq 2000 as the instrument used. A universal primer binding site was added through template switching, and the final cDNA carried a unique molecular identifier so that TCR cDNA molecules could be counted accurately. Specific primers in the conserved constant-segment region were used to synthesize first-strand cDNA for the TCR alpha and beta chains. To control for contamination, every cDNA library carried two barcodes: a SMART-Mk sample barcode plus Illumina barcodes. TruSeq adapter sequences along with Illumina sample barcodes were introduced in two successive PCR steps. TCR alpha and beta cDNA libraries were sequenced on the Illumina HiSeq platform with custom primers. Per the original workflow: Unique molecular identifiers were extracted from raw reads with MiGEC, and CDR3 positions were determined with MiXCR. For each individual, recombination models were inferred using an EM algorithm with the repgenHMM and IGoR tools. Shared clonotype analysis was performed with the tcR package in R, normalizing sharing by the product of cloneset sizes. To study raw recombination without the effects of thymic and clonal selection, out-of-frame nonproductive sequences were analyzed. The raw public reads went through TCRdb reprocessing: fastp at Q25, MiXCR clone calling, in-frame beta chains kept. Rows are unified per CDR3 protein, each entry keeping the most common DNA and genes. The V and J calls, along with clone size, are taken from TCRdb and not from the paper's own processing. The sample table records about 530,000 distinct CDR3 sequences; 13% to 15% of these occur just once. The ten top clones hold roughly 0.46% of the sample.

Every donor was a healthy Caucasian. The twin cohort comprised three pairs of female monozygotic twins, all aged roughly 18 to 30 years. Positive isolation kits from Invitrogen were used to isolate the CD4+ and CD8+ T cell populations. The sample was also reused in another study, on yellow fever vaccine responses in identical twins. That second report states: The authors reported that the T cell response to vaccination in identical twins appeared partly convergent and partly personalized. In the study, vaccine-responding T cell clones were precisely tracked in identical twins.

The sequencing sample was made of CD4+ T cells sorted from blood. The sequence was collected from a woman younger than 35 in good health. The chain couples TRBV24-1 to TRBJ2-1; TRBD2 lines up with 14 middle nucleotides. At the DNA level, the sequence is TGTGCCACCAGTGACCCGGGGACTAGCGGGGGATCCTACAATGAGCAGTTCTTC. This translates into CATSDPGTSGGSYNEQFF.